One sample yielded the 10 T cell receptor beta chains listed below, sequenced in a study of response to subunit inactivated influenza vaccine. TCRdb reprocessed the RT-PCR reads with MiXCR, giving one entry per CDR3 protein. The table has about 780,000 distinct CDR3 sequences, approximately 18% seen once. The starting material was PBMCs from blood, obtained 4 to 6 days after vaccination. Source of these receptors: a man aged 45-65 years who received an inactivated influenza vaccine.

There are a few counts of this clonotype. V gene TRBV6-1 combines with J gene TRBJ2-2, with 9 bases identical to TRBD1. This CDR3 has 14 amino acids. Unmatched junction bases numbered 6, after V lost 6 bases and J lost 7 bases. The V gene's germline CDR1 is MNHNS and CDR2 SASEGT. The CDR3, as DNA: TGTGCCAGCAGGAACAGGGGGCACGTCGGGGAGCTGTTTTTT. Amino acids: CASRNRGHVGELFF.

In its sample, this clonotype was seen a few times. V is TRBV6-1 and J is TRBJ1-1, with 7 bases matching TRBD1. The CDR3 totals 14 residues. With V trimmed by 6 bases and J by 1 base, 5 bases remained unmatched. The germline V gene has CDR1 MNHNS and CDR2 SASEGT. The CDR3 loop reads CASRSGGRNTEAFF. The CDR3 DNA reads as TGTGCCAGCAGGTCAGGGGGAAGGAACACTGAAGCTTTCTTT.

Only a few counts were recorded for this clonotype. J is TRBJ1-1 and V is TRBV7-3, with D uncertain. V lost 5 bases, J lost 1 base, and 8 bases lay in between. Germline V gives CDR1 SGHTA, CDR2 FQGTGA. The CDR3 spans 13 residues. CDR3 nucleotide sequence: TGTGCCAGCAGCCGGCAGCCGAACACTGAAGCTTTCTTT. Protein product: CASSRQPNTEAFF. The whole variable domain, remainder taken from reference TRBV7-3 and TRBJ1-1, is GAGVSQTPSNKVTEKGKYVELRCDPISGHTALYWYRQSLGQGPEFLIYFQGTGAADDSGLPNDRFFAVRPEGSVSTLKIQRTERGDSAVYLCASSRQPNTEAFFGQGTRLTVV.

The J gene is TRBJ1-1, the V gene TRBV7-2, with 7 bases matching TRBD1. CDR1 is SGHTA, CDR2 FQGNSA, per germline. The CDR3 length is 16 residues. The V and J ends lost 5 bases and 0 bases, in that order; junction bases with no gene match: 9. The CDR3 here is CASSRWTGDLNTEAFF. DNA of the CDR3: TGTGCCAGCAGCCGATGGACAGGCGATCTGAACACTGAAGCTTTCTTT.

This clonotype was observed a handful of times. The rearrangement joins TRBV12-3 or TRBV12-4 to TRBJ2-1; 7 nucleotides line up with TRBD1. The V gene end was trimmed by 6 bases and the J gene end by 6 bases; junction bases not matched to a gene: 8. The CDR3 runs 14 residues. CDR3 DNA sequence: TGTGCCAGCAGCACATCACAGGGGATCAATGAGCAGTTCTTC. It yields the protein CASSTSQGINEQFF.

This chain joins TRBV7-3 and TRBJ2-1; 10 bases match TRBD2. Looked up from germline, CDR1 is SGHTA and CDR2 is FQGTGA. J lost 9 bases, V lost 2 bases, and 1 base had no gene match. There are 13 residues in the CDR3. Here the CDR3 DNA reads TGTGCCAGCAGCTTACTAGCGGGAGCTGAGCAGTTCTTC. It yields the protein CASSLLAGAEQFF.

The gene calls are TRBV7-8 and TRBJ2-2; D may be TRBD2 (6 bases). Looked up from germline, CDR1 is SGHVS and CDR2 is FQNEAQ. The CDR3 has 17 amino acids. V dropped 2 bases and J dropped 3 bases, with 16 bases sitting between them. The CDR3 region is CASSLPGGTSHTGELFF. Here the CDR3 DNA reads TGTGCCAGCAGCTTACCCGGAGGGACCTCCCACACCGGGGAGCTGTTTTTT.

Only a few counts were recorded for this clonotype. The V gene is TRBV7-2, the J gene TRBJ2-1; 12 bases are a match to TRBD1. Germline V gene lookup returns CDR1 SGHTA and CDR2 FQGNSA. The CDR3 is made up of 15 amino acids. V gave up 5 bases and J gave up 9 bases; unmatched junction bases: 8. This CDR3 reads CASSPPGQGAPEQFF. For the CDR3, the DNA is TGTGCCAGCAGCCCGCCGGGACAGGGGGCGCCTGAGCAGTTCTTC.

The V call is TRBV7-2, the J call TRBJ2-5, with 12 bases matching TRBD2. J was trimmed by 11 bases and V by 6 bases; bases with no gene match: 7. Germline CDR1 is SGHTA and CDR2 is FQGNSA. The CDR3 is 13 amino acids. CDR3 in DNA: TGTGCCAGCAGTGGAGCTAGCGGGGGGGTTCAGTACTTC. It codes for CASSGASGGVQYF.

This clonotype showed up just a few times. This sequence joins TRBV20-1 and TRBJ2-3, with unresolved D. Germline V gene data show CDR1 as DFQATT and CDR2 as SNEGSKA (reference sequence). Trimming took off 0 bases at V and 6 bases at J, with 10 bases between the two ends. This CDR3 has 13 amino acids. Here the CDR3 DNA reads TGCAGTGCTAGAGATATAGGGATGGATACGCAGTATTTT. Translation: CSARDIGMDTQYF.